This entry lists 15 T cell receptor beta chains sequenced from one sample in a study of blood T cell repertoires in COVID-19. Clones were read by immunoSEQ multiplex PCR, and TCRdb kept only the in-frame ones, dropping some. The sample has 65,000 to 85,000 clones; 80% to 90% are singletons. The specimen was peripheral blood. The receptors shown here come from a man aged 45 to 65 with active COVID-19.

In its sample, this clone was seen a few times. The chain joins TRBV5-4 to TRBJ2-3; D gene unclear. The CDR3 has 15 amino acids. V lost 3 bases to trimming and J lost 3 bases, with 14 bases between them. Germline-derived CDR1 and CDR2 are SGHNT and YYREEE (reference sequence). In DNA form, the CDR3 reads TGTGCCAGCAGCTCCCTTAGTAGAGGAACAGATACGCAGTATTTT. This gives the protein CASSSLSRGTDTQYF.

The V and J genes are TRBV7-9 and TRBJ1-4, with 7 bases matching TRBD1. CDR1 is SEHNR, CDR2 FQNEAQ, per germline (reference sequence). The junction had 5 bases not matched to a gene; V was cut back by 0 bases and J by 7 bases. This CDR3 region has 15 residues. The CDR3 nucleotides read TGTGCCAGCAGCTTAGCGAACAGGGGCCTTGAAAAACTGTTTTTT. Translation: CASSLANRGLEKLFF.

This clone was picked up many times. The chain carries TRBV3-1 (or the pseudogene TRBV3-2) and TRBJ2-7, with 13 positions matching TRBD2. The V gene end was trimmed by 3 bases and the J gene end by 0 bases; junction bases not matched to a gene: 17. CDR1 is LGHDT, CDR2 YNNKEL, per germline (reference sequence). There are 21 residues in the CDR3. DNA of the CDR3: TGTGCCAGCAGCCACCTTGCTCCGGGACTAGCGGGATTAAACCCCTCCTACGAGCAGTACTTC. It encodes CASSHLAPGLAGLNPSYEQYF.

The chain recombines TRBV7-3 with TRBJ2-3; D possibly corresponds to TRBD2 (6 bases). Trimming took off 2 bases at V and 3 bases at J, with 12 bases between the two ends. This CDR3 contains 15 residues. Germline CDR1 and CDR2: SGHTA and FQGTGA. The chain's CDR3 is CASSLWGGETDTQYF. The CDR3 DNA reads TGTGCCAGCAGCTTATGGGGCGGGGAGACAGATACGCAGTATTTT.

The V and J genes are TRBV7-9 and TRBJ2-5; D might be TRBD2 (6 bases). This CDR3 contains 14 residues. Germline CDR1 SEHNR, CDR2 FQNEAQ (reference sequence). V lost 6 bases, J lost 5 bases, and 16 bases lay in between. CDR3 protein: CASRNTWGDETQYF. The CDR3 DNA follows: TGTGCCAGCAGGAATACGTGGGGGGACGAGACCCAGTACTTC.

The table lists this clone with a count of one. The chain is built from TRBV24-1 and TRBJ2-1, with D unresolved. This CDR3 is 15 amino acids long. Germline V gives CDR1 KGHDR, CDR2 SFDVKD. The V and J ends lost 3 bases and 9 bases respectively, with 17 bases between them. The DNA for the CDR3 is TGTGCCACCAGTGATAGGAGTTTCGGGTTGGTTGAGCAGTTCTTC. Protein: CATSDRSFGLVEQFF.

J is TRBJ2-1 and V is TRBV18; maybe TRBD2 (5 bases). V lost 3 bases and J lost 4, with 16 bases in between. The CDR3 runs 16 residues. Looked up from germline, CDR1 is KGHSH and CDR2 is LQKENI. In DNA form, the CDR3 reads TGTGCCAGCTCACCTGTTGGAGGTAGAGGGTACAATGAGCAGTTCTTC. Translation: CASSPVGGRGYNEQFF.

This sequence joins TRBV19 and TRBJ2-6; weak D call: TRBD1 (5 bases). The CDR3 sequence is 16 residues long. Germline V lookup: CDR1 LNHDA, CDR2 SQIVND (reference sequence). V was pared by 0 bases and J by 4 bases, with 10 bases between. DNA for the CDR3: TGTGCCAGTAGTATAGATCCAGGGCCCGGGGCCAACGTCCTGACTTTC. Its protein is CASSIDPGPGANVLTF.

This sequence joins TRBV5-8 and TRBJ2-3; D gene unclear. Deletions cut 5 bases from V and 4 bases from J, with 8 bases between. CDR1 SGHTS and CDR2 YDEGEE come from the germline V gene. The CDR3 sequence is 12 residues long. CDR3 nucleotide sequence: TGTGCCAGCAGACTGGTGGCAGATACGCAGTATTTT. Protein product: CASRLVADTQYF.

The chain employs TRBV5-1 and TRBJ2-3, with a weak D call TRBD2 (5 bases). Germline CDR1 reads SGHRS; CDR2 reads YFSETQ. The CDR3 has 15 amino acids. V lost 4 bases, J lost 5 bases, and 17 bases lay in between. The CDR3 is CASSPTTLGIDTQYF. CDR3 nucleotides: TGCGCCAGCAGCCCGACTACCTTGGGAATAGATACGCAGTATTTT.

CDR3 DNA sequence: TGCGCCAGCAGCACGACTAGCGGGAGTTCTGATACGCAGTATTTT. Translation gives CASSTTSGSSDTQYF. V and J are TRBV5-1 and TRBJ2-3; 12 bases fit TRBD2. Trimming removed 4 bases from V and 6 bases from J; junction bases left unmatched: 6. The CDR3 is made up of 15 amino acids. Germline V gene data show CDR1 as SGHRS and CDR2 as YFSETQ.

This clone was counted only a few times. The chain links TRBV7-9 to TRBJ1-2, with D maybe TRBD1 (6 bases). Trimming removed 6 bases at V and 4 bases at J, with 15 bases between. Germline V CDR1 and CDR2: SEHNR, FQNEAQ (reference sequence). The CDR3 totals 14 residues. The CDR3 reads CASSRGTTFYGYTF. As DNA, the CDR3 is TGTGCCAGCAGTCGAGGGACAACTTTCTATGGCTACACCTTC.

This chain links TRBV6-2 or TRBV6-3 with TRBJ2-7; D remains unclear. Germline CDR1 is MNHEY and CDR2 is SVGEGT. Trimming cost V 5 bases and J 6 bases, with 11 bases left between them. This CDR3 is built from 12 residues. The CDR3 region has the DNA TGTGCCAGCAGTAATTCCCCCTCCGAGCAGTACTTC. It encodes CASSNSPSEQYF.

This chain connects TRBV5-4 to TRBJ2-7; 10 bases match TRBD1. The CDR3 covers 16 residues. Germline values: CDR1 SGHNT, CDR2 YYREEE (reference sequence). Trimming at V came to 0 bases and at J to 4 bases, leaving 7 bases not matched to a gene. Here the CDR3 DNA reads TGTGCCAGCAGCTTGGTTAGCAGGACAGGGGGGTACGAGCAGTACTTC. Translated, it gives CASSLVSRTGGYEQYF.

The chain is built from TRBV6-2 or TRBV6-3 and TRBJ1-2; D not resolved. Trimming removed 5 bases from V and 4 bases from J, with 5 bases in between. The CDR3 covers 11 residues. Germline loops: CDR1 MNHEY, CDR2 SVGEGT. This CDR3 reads CASSLFYGYTF. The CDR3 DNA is TGTGCCAGCAGTCTTTTCTATGGCTACACCTTC.